The 28 T cell receptor beta chains in this list originate from one sample, sequenced in a study of blood T cell repertoires in COVID-19. Assay used: immunoSEQ multiplex PCR; TCRdb lists only in-frame clones, some missing. The sample holds 25,000 to 35,000 clones, 55% to 80% seen once. Input material: peripheral blood. The receptor source for this set is a human donor in a cohort sampled during active COVID-19.

This chain connects TRBV27 to TRBJ2-2; 11 nucleotides agree with TRBD2. The germline gives CDR1 MNHEY, CDR2 SMNVEV (reference sequence). After removal of 2 bases from V and 5 bases from J, the junction contained 4 bases not matched to a gene. The CDR3 spans 16 residues. In nucleotides, the CDR3 is TGTGCCAGCAGTTTAGGACTAGCGGGTTGGACCGGGGAGCTGTTTTTT. As protein: CASSLGLAGWTGELFF.

V usage is TRBV5-1 and J usage is TRBJ2-7; the match to TRBD1 covers 11 bases. With V trimmed by 4 bases and J by 4 bases, 13 bases remained unmatched. Germline CDR1 reads SGHRS; CDR2 reads YFSETQ. CDR3 length: 17 amino acids. CDR3 loop: CASSHLSLGTGGYEQYF. CDR3 bases: TGCGCCAGCAGCCATTTATCTCTCGGGACAGGGGGTTACGAGCAGTACTTC.

The rearrangement links TRBV19 to TRBJ2-7, with D possibly TRBD2 on 6 matching bases. Per germline, CDR1 LNHDA and CDR2 SQIVND (reference sequence). The CDR3 is made up of 14 amino acids. Trimming took off 3 bases at V and 1 base at J, with 10 bases between the two ends. The chain's CDR3 is CASSIRDWSYEQYF. Here the CDR3 DNA reads TGTGCCAGTAGTATCCGGGACTGGTCCTACGAGCAGTACTTC.

J is TRBJ1-2 and V is TRBV4-3; D not certain. The V and J ends lost 1 base and 2 bases respectively, with 8 bases between them. The germline gives CDR1 LGHNA, CDR2 YSLEER. This CDR3 has 14 residues. Here the CDR3 reads CASSQGPVNYGYTF. CDR3 in DNA: TGCGCCAGCAGCCAAGGGCCCGTGAACTATGGCTACACCTTC.

This chain joins TRBV6-1 and TRBJ2-7, with 7 bases fitting TRBD2. Per the germline V gene, CDR1 is MNHNS and CDR2 is SASEGT. The V and J ends lost 0 bases and 6 bases, in that order; junction bases with no gene match: 8. CDR3 length: 15 amino acids. The CDR3 spells CASSEALGRFGEQYF. The CDR3 DNA is TGTGCCAGCAGTGAAGCCCTCGGGAGGTTCGGCGAGCAGTACTTC.

In DNA, the CDR3 is TGTGCCAGCAGCGTAGGCGGACAGACTAACACTGAAGCTTTCTTT. Encoded protein: CASSVGGQTNTEAFF. The chain is built from TRBV9 and TRBJ1-1; D might be TRBD1 (6 bases). Trimming cost V 0 bases and J 2 bases, with 11 bases left between them. The V gene's germline CDR1 is SGDLS and CDR2 YYNGEE. There are 15 residues in the CDR3.

V is TRBV24-1 and J is TRBJ2-3; TRBD1 matches at 11 bases. Germline V CDR1 and CDR2: KGHDR, SFDVKD. This CDR3 spans 16 amino acids. Losses at the gene ends were 5 bases for V and 2 bases for J; bases not matched to a gene: 5. CDR3 sequence reads: CATSGDRGVDTDTQYF. DNA of the CDR3: TGTGCCACCAGTGGGGACAGGGGGGTGGACACAGATACGCAGTATTTT.

This chain's CDR3 is CSARRDREDYGYTF. The CDR3 DNA reads TGCAGCGCAAGAAGGGACAGGGAAGACTATGGCTACACCTTC. The chain recombines TRBV29-1 with TRBJ1-2; TRBD1 aligns across 9 bases. There are 14 residues in the CDR3. The germline CDR1 and CDR2 sequences are SQVTM and ANQGSEA. V lost 7 bases to trimming and J lost 3 bases; unmatched junction nucleotides: 9.

V and J are TRBV7-2 and TRBJ2-5; 10 positions match TRBD1. The CDR3 contains 14 residues. Trimming cost V 3 bases and J 7 bases; bases outside gene matches: 5. Germline CDR1 reads SGHTA; CDR2 reads FQGNSA. The chain's CDR3 is CASSLETGGGTQYF. Written as DNA, the CDR3 is TGTGCCAGCAGCTTGGAGACAGGGGGCGGGACCCAGTACTTC. The full variable domain, with the rest looked up from reference TRBV7-2 and TRBJ2-5, is GAGVSQSPSNKVTEKGKDVELRCDPISGHTALYWYRQSLGQGLEFLIYFQGNSAPDKSGLPSDRFSAERTGGSVSTLTIQRTQQEDSAVYLCASSLETGGGTQYFGPGTRLLVL.

This clone was seen a single time. This sequence joins TRBV19 and TRBJ1-5, with D possibly being TRBD1 (6 bases). Trimming removed 5 bases from V and 2 bases from J, with 13 bases in between. The germline CDR1 and CDR2 sequences are LNHDA and SQIVND (reference sequence). The CDR3 runs to 15 residues. The CDR3 here is CASSPRQARNQPQHF. The CDR3 nucleotides read TGTGCCAGTAGTCCTCGACAGGCTCGCAATCAGCCCCAGCATTTT.

The V call is TRBV10-3, the J call TRBJ1-5, with unresolved D. The CDR3 is 15 amino acids. V shed 4 bases and J shed 0 bases, with 10 bases lying between them. Germline CDR1 reads ENHRY; CDR2 reads SYGVKD. CDR3 in amino acids: CAISVGVGSNQPQHF. The CDR3 DNA is TGTGCCATCAGTGTCGGGGTCGGTAGCAATCAGCCCCAGCATTTT.

The V and J genes are TRBV7-8 and TRBJ2-1, with 7 bases lining up with TRBD2. The ends lost 1 base at V and 7 bases at J; junction bases unmatched: 7. CDR1 is SGHVS, CDR2 FQNEAQ, per germline. The CDR3 consists of 15 residues. CDR3: CASSLEAGEWNEQFF. CDR3 DNA: TGTGCCAGCAGCTTAGAGGCGGGAGAATGGAATGAGCAGTTCTTC. The full variable domain, with the rest looked up from reference TRBV7-8 and TRBJ2-1, is GAGVSQSPRYKVAKRGQDVALRCDPISGHVSLFWYQQALGQGPEFLTYFQNEAQLDKSGLPSDRFFAERPEGSVSTLKIQRTQQEDSAVYLCASSLEAGEWNEQFFGPGTRLTVL.

The chain employs TRBV2 and TRBJ2-3; D is unclear. V lost 8 bases and J lost 4, with 7 bases in between. The CDR3 covers 11 residues. Germline V gene lookup returns CDR1 SNHLY and CDR2 FYNNEI. CDR3: CASLEPDTQYF. The CDR3 DNA reads TGTGCCAGCTTGGAGCCAGATACGCAGTATTTT.

The chain joins TRBV27 to TRBJ1-5; a possible D gene is TRBD1 (6 bases). This CDR3 region has 17 residues. V lost 6 bases to trimming and J lost 1 base, with 19 bases between them. Germline-derived CDR1 and CDR2 are MNHEY and SMNVEV (reference sequence). The CDR3 region is CASRPSTGGLSNQPQHF. CDR3 coding DNA: TGTGCCAGCAGACCTTCGACCGGGGGGCTAAGCAATCAGCCCCAGCATTTT.

The chain is built from TRBV6-5 and TRBJ1-5; 8 bases map to TRBD1. This CDR3 spans 13 amino acids. J gave up 5 bases and V 6 bases, and 3 bases lay outside the gene matches. Germline CDR1 is MNHEY and CDR2 is SVGAGI. The chain's CDR3 is CASRDRGDQPQHF. As DNA, the CDR3 is TGTGCCAGCAGAGACAGGGGCGATCAGCCCCAGCATTTT.

The chain joins TRBV9 to TRBJ1-2; D possibly corresponds to TRBD1 (6 bases). CDR3 length equals 14 residues. The V and J ends lost 2 bases and 4 bases respectively, with 12 bases between them. CDR1 and CDR2 (germline): SGDLS, YYNGEE. CDR3 region: CASSVQGKGYGYTF. The CDR3 DNA follows: TGTGCCAGCAGCGTCCAGGGGAAGGGCTATGGCTACACCTTC. The complete variable domain, with remaining parts taken from reference TRBV9 and TRBJ1-2, reads DSGVTQTPKHLITATGQRVTLRCSPRSGDLSVYWYQQSLDQGLQFLIQYYNGEERAKGNILERFSAQQFPDLHSELNLSSLELGDSALYFCASSVQGKGYGYTFGSGTRLTVV.

J is TRBJ2-1 and V is TRBV11-2, with D perhaps TRBD1 (6 bases). This CDR3 is built from 15 residues. CDR1 and CDR2 (germline): SGHAT, FQNNGV. Deletions cut 2 bases from V and 7 bases from J, with 15 bases between. The DNA for the CDR3 is TGTGCCAGCAGCTTAAATACAGGGCAATGGAATGAGCAGTTCTTC. Protein product: CASSLNTGQWNEQFF.

V and J are TRBV27 and TRBJ2-3; the match to TRBD2 covers 13 bases. Trimming cost V 4 bases and J 9 bases; bases outside gene matches: 13. The CDR3 contains 17 residues. CDR1 is MNHEY and CDR2 is SMNVEV in the germline V gene (reference sequence). This chain's CDR3 is CASSSIGGLAGPRTQYF. Written as DNA, the CDR3 is TGTGCCAGCAGTTCTATCGGGGGACTAGCGGGGCCGCGGACGCAGTATTTT.

The chain has TRBV5-1 and TRBJ1-5; D is unresolved. CDR1 and CDR2 from the germline V gene are SGHRS and YFSETQ. The V and J ends lost 4 bases and 0 bases respectively, with 17 bases between them. CDR3 length equals 17 residues. The CDR3 region has the DNA TGCGCCAGCAGCCCTACATCCGGAGGTGGTAGCAATCAGCCCCAGCATTTT. Translating it yields CASSPTSGGGSNQPQHF.

This clone was recorded once. The chain has TRBV5-8 and TRBJ2-7, with D perhaps TRBD1 (7 bases). Trimming stripped 0 bases from V and 4 bases from J, with 14 bases between. This CDR3 is built from 15 residues. CDR1 and CDR2 from the germline V gene are SGHTS and YDEGEE. DNA of the CDR3: TGTGCCAGCAGCTTGGCCGGGGGACAGAGTTACGAGCAGTACTTC. It specifies CASSLAGGQSYEQYF.

The chain uses TRBV11-3 and TRBJ2-5; perhaps TRBD2 as D (5 bases). The CDR3 contains 14 residues. Trimming pared 5 bases from V and 3 bases from J, leaving 13 bases between. CDR1 and CDR2 (germline): SGHNT, YENEEA. The chain's CDR3 is CASSPSPGKETQYF. As DNA, the CDR3 is TGTGCCAGCAGCCCCTCGCCGGGAAAAGAGACCCAGTACTTC.

The rearrangement joins TRBV4-3 to TRBJ2-2; possible D gene TRBD2, 6 bases. Germline CDR1 and CDR2: LGHNA and YSLEER. V lost 0 bases to trimming and J lost 0 bases, with 8 bases between them. This CDR3 is built from 16 residues. The CDR3 here is CASSQDSGANTGELFF. The DNA of the CDR3 is TGCGCCAGCAGCCAAGATAGCGGCGCGAACACCGGGGAGCTGTTTTTT.

V and J are TRBV19 and TRBJ2-7, with a weak D call TRBD2 (6 bases). The germline V gene encodes CDR1 LNHDA and CDR2 SQIVND (reference sequence). Trimming stripped 2 bases from V and 2 bases from J, with 19 bases between. The length of the CDR3 is 17 residues. CDR3 protein: CASSIKYPSGSPYEQYF. DNA of the CDR3: TGTGCCAGTAGTATAAAATACCCGAGCGGGTCCCCCTACGAGCAGTACTTC.

The chain recombines TRBV5-6 with TRBJ1-1; D gene uncertain. The V gene lost 4 bases and the J gene lost 3 bases, with 7 bases spanning the gap. The CDR3 totals 12 residues. CDR1 is SGHDT, CDR2 YYEEEE, per germline. CDR3 amino acids: CASSQLDTEAFF. In nucleotides, the CDR3 is TGTGCCAGCAGCCAACTGGACACTGAAGCTTTCTTT.

The chain carries TRBV19 and TRBJ1-2, with 9 nucleotides matching TRBD1. After removal of 7 bases from V and 3 bases from J, the junction contained 6 bases not matched to a gene. The CDR3 totals 14 residues. Germline V CDR1 and CDR2: LNHDA, SQIVND (reference sequence). CDR3 in amino acids: CASNTGGADYGYTF. The CDR3, as DNA: TGTGCCAGTAATACAGGGGGCGCGGACTATGGCTACACCTTC.

The chain employs TRBV5-1 and TRBJ2-7, with D possibly matching TRBD1 (6 bases). The CDR3 covers 15 residues. Germline CDR1 SGHRS, CDR2 YFSETQ. V was clipped by 5 bases and J by 0 bases, with 15 bases between them. The CDR3 is CASRILGHTSYEQYF. The CDR3 DNA reads as TGCGCCAGCAGGATCCTGGGACATACCTCCTACGAGCAGTACTTC.

This rearrangement joins TRBV5-8 to TRBJ2-5, with 7 bases matching TRBD2. In germline, CDR1 is SGHTS, CDR2 YDEGEE. The CDR3 is 16 amino acids. J was trimmed by 1 base and V by 4 bases; bases with no gene match: 10. For the CDR3, the DNA is TGTGCCAGCAGCCCCGCGGGGGTGACCGCCCAAGAGACCCAGTACTTC. Amino acid sequence: CASSPAGVTAQETQYF.

The V call is TRBV4-1, the J call TRBJ2-5, with 13 positions matching TRBD2. This CDR3 is built from 13 residues. V gave up 1 base and J gave up 14 bases; unmatched junction bases: 4. The germline V gene encodes CDR1 MGHRA and CDR2 YSYEKL. CDR3 nucleotide sequence: TGCGCCAGCAGCCAAGGAGGACTAGCGGGAGTTTACTTC. Protein sequence: CASSQGGLAGVYF.